The rows below give T cell receptor beta chains drawn from one sample of a study of cytomegalovirus exposure and HLA in healthy donors. The assay was immunoSEQ multiplex PCR, and TCRdb's table has in-frame clones only and misses some. The sample records some 140,000 clones, 80% to 85% being singletons. What was sequenced was PBMCs. The receptors stem from a male donor in good health and CMV-seropositive. The CDR3 runs from the conserved cysteine through the conserved F or W. D genes are given only for firm matches. Where a row states a size, it is once, few, many or the class of an expanded clone; other rows omit it.

length: 13
V: TRBV29-1
J: TRBJ2-7
D: -
size: once
CDR3: CSVAGSEGYEQYF
DNA: TGCAGCGTTGCGGGGTCTGAGGGCTACGAGCAGTACTTC

length: 17
V: TRBV5-6
J: TRBJ2-7
D: TRBD2
size: -
CDR3: CASSLSPGLANTYEQYF
DNA: TGTGCCAGCAGCTTGAGTCCCGGACTAGCGAATACCTACGAGCAGTACTTC

length: 13
V: TRBV6-1
J: TRBJ2-1
D: TRBD1
size: -
CDR3: CASIYRGTNEQFF
DNA: TGTGCCAGCATCTACAGGGGCACCAATGAGCAGTTCTTC

length: 14
V: TRBV9
J: TRBJ2-7
D: -
size: -
CDR3: CASSGPGASYEQYF
DNA: TGTGCCAGCAGCGGACCAGGGGCGTCCTACGAGCAGTACTTC

length: 14
V: TRBV2
J: TRBJ1-1
D: -
size: -
CDR3: CASSDGRANTEAFF
DNA: TGTGCCAGCAGTGACGGGAGGGCGAACACTGAAGCTTTCTTT

length: 13
V: TRBV11-1
J: TRBJ1-2
D: TRBD1
size: -
CDR3: CASSLEGAGGSFF
DNA: TGTGCCAGCAGCTTAGAAGGTGCAGGGGGCTCATTCTTC

length: 16
V: TRBV10-3
J: TRBJ1-2
D: -
size: -
CDR3: CAISDVRRQEGYGYTF
DNA: TGTGCCATCAGTGACGTTCGGCGGCAGGAGGGCTATGGCTACACCTTC

length: 13
V: TRBV11-2
J: TRBJ1-2
D: -
size: -
CDR3: CASSLGPNYGYTF
DNA: TGTGCCAGCAGCTTAGGGCCCAACTATGGCTACACCTTC

length: 13
V: TRBV28
J: TRBJ2-7
D: -
size: -
CDR3: CASSLNALYEQYF
DNA: TGTGCCAGCAGTTTAAACGCACTCTACGAGCAGTACTTC

length: 15
V: TRBV5-4
J: TRBJ1-1
D: -
size: -
CDR3: CASNQDSVRGTEAFF
DNA: TGTGCCAGCAACCAGGACAGTGTAAGGGGCACTGAAGCTTTCTTT

length: 16
V: TRBV7-8
J: TRBJ1-6
D: TRBD1
size: -
CDR3: CASSFSGTGTWSPLHF
DNA: TGTGCCAGCAGCTTTTCCGGGACAGGGACATGGTCACCCCTCCACTTT

length: 15
V: TRBV27
J: TRBJ2-5
D: TRBD2
size: -
CDR3: CASRMSGRSQETQYF
DNA: TGTGCCAGCAGGATGAGCGGGAGGAGCCAAGAGACCCAGTACTTC

length: 15
V: TRBV6-1
J: TRBJ2-1
D: -
size: -
CDR3: CASSDEPGIPHEQFF
DNA: TGTGCCAGCAGTGATGAACCCGGGATCCCCCATGAGCAGTTCTTC

length: 16
V: TRBV29-1
J: TRBJ2-1
D: TRBD2
size: -
CDR3: CSVLKSGTRRSNEQFF
DNA: TGCAGCGTTCTCAAGTCCGGGACTAGAAGGAGCAATGAGCAGTTCTTC

length: 16
V: TRBV18
J: TRBJ2-7
D: TRBD1
size: -
CDR3: CASSPQGQGNSYEQYF
DNA: TGTGCCAGCTCACCACAAGGACAGGGGAACTCCTACGAGCAGTACTTC

length: 15
V: TRBV28
J: TRBJ1-2
D: -
size: -
CDR3: CASSLAAGWVYGYTF
DNA: TGTGCCAGCAGTTTGGCGGCAGGGTGGGTCTATGGCTACACCTTC

length: 15
V: TRBV4-3
J: TRBJ1-2
D: -
size: few
CDR3: CASSQQQGGDYGYTF
DNA: TGCGCCAGCAGCCAGCAGCAGGGAGGGGACTATGGCTACACCTTC

length: 14
V: TRBV19
J: TRBJ1-2
D: -
size: -
CDR3: CASSTWTEPMRYTF
DNA: TGTGCCAGTAGTACCTGGACAGAACCTATGCGCTACACCTTC

length: 13
V: TRBV5-6
J: TRBJ1-5
D: -
size: -
CDR3: CASSLAGRGITHF
DNA: TGTGCCAGCAGCTTGGCTGGCCGGGGGATCACGCATTTT

length: 15
V: TRBV10-2
J: TRBJ2-7
D: -
size: -
CDR3: CASSEVDILSYEQYF
DNA: TGCGCCAGCAGTGAAGTTGACATCCTCTCCTACGAGCAGTACTTC

length: 13
V: TRBV2
J: TRBJ2-5
D: TRBD2
size: -
CDR3: CAGGLATRETQYF
DNA: TGTGCCGGGGGACTAGCGACACGGGAGACCCAGTACTTC

length: 13
V: TRBV7-9
J: TRBJ2-7
D: TRBD1
size: -
CDR3: CASQTGTGYEQYF
DNA: TGTGCCAGCCAGACAGGGACGGGCTACGAGCAGTACTTC

length: 13
V: TRBV7-2
J: TRBJ1-5
D: -
size: -
CDR3: CASSLVTGQPQHF
DNA: TGTGCCAGCAGCCTTGTTACGGGTCAGCCCCAGCATTTT

length: 16
V: TRBV10-3
J: TRBJ2-3
D: TRBD2
size: -
CDR3: CAISELLADFTDTQYF
DNA: TGTGCCATCAGTGAACTACTAGCGGACTTCACAGATACGCAGTATTTT

length: 15
V: TRBV6-5
J: TRBJ2-1
D: -
size: -
CDR3: CASSYSWMTAGEQFF
DNA: TGTGCCAGCAGTTACTCGTGGATGACGGCGGGGGAGCAGTTCTTC

length: 15
V: TRBV27
J: TRBJ2-1
D: TRBD2
size: -
CDR3: CASSLFPSGRNEQFF
DNA: TGTGCCAGCAGTTTGTTCCCTAGCGGGAGAAATGAGCAGTTCTTC

length: 14
V: TRBV7-9
J: TRBJ2-1
D: -
size: -
CDR3: CASSPAGTYNEQFF
DNA: TGTGCCAGCAGCCCTGCCGGGACCTACAATGAGCAGTTCTTC

length: 12
V: TRBV29-1
J: TRBJ1-1
D: TRBD1
size: -
CDR3: CSVARGQTEAFF
DNA: TGCAGCGTTGCGAGGGGACAGACTGAAGCTTTCTTT

length: 16
V: TRBV5-8
J: TRBJ1-1
D: TRBD1
size: -
CDR3: CASSFSDRGLHTEAFF
DNA: TGTGCCAGCAGCTTTTCGGACAGGGGGCTTCACACTGAAGCTTTCTTT

length: 16
V: TRBV15
J: TRBJ1-2
D: TRBD1
size: once
CDR3: CATSRGQGLDGYGYTF
DNA: TGTGCCACCAGCAGGGGACAGGGGCTGGATGGCTATGGCTACACCTTC

length: 15
V: TRBV2
J: TRBJ1-1
D: -
size: -
CDR3: CASINSRDWNTEAFF
DNA: TGTGCCAGCATTAACAGCCGGGACTGGAACACTGAAGCTTTCTTT

length: 18
V: TRBV6-4
J: TRBJ2-7
D: TRBD1
size: -
CDR3: CASSDPGGNIILSYEQYF
DNA: TGTGCCAGCAGTGACCCAGGGGGCAACATCATCTTGAGCTACGAGCAGTACTTC

length: 14
V: TRBV11-2
J: TRBJ2-6
D: -
size: -
CDR3: CASSESSGANVLTF
DNA: TGTGCCAGCAGCGAGAGCTCTGGGGCCAACGTCCTGACTTTC

length: 14
V: TRBV5-1
J: TRBJ1-1
D: TRBD1
size: -
CDR3: CASSGRQGNTEAFF
DNA: TGCGCCAGCAGCGGCCGACAGGGGAACACTGAAGCTTTCTTT

length: 16
V: TRBV9
J: TRBJ2-7
D: TRBD1
size: -
CDR3: CASSVGGQVSSYEQYF
DNA: TGTGCCAGCAGCGTAGGGGGACAGGTATCATCCTACGAGCAGTACTTC

length: 12
V: TRBV7-2
J: TRBJ2-3
D: -
size: once
CDR3: CASSSSGDTQYF
DNA: TGTGCCAGCAGTTCAAGCGGGGATACGCAGTATTTT

length: 15
V: TRBV2
J: TRBJ2-1
D: TRBD1
size: -
CDR3: CASSRTGGPYNEQFF
DNA: TGTGCCAGCAGTCGGACAGGGGGCCCCTACAATGAGCAGTTCTTC

length: 13
V: TRBV9
J: TRBJ2-1
D: TRBD2
size: once
CDR3: CASSGGLGNEQFF
DNA: TGTGCCAGCAGCGGGGGACTAGGGAATGAGCAGTTCTTC

length: 17
V: TRBV5-1
J: TRBJ2-1
D: TRBD2
size: -
CDR3: CASSLGTSGRAFNEQFF
DNA: TGCGCCAGCAGCTTGGGGACTAGCGGGAGGGCTTTTAATGAGCAGTTCTTC

length: 13
V: TRBV6-5
J: TRBJ2-1
D: TRBD2
size: -
CDR3: CASSLGLAVRQFF
DNA: TGTGCCAGCAGCCTTGGACTAGCGGTACGGCAGTTCTTC

length: 17
V: TRBV5-1
J: TRBJ1-2
D: -
size: -
CDR3: CASSLDRGRATNYGYTF
DNA: TGCGCCAGCAGCTTGGACCGCGGCAGGGCTACTAACTATGGCTACACCTTC

length: 14
V: TRBV7-3
J: TRBJ1-1
D: TRBD1
size: -
CDR3: CASSQGQVNTEAFF
DNA: TGTGCCAGCAGCCAGGGACAGGTGAACACTGAAGCTTTCTTT

length: 15
V: TRBV4-3
J: TRBJ2-7
D: TRBD1
size: few
CDR3: CASSQGTGRSYEQYF
DNA: TGCGCCAGCAGCCAAGGGACAGGACGGTCCTACGAGCAGTACTTC